Detailed here is one T cell receptor (beta chain). The V segment lost 3 bases and the J segment 0 bases; nucleotides outside the gene matches: 5. This CDR3 comprises 16 residues. The germline V gene has CDR1 MDHEN and CDR2 SYDVKM. This record comes from a study of CD8+ T cells in alopecia areata. RNA was isolated and reverse transcribed to cDNA, the sequencing template. Only in-frame clones appear in the TCRdb table, and some are missing; sequencing was by immunoSEQ multiplex PCR. The sample includes 270,000 or so clones, roughly 60% seen only once; the top ten take more than 1.5%. This sample's treatment: oral pan-JAK inhibitor, 5-10 mg twice daily. Sorting separated CD4+ and CD8+ T cells out of PBMCs.

This chain uses TRBV28 with TRBJ2-1, with 7 bases lining up with TRBD1. The sequences come from CD4+ T cells sorted from blood, collected at week 24, from a patient treated with tofacitinib. This sequence originates from a human donor with alopecia areata. The chain's CDR3 is CASSLIAGGSYNEQFF. The CDR3 coding sequence is TGTGCCAGCAGTTTGATCGCAGGGGGCTCCTACAATGAGCAGTTCTTC. The variable domain in full, with the rest retrieved from reference TRBV28 and TRBJ2-1, is DVKVTQSSRYLVKRTGEKVFLECVQDMDHENMFWYRQDPGLGLRLIYFSYDVKMKEKGDIPEGYSVSREKKERFSLILESASTNQTSMYLCASSLIAGGSYNEQFFGPGTRLTVL.